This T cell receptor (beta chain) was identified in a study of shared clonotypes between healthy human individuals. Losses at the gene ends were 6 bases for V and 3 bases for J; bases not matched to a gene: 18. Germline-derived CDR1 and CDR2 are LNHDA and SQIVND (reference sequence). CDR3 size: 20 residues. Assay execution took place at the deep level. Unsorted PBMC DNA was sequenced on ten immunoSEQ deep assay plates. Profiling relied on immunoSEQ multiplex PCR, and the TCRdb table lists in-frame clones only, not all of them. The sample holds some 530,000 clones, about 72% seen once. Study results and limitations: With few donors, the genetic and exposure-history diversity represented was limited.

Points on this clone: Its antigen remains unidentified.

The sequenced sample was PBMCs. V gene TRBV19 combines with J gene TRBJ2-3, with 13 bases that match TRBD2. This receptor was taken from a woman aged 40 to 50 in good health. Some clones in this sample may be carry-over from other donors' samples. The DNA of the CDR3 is TGTGCCAGTAGAGCGATGACAGGCCGACTAGCGGGAGGATTAACAGATACGCAGTATTTT. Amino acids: CASRAMTGRLAGGLTDTQYF.